Below, 29 T cell receptor beta chains from the same sample are listed, as sequenced in a study of shared clonotypes between healthy human individuals. Only in-frame clones appear in the TCRdb table, and some are missing; sequencing was by immunoSEQ multiplex PCR. The repertoire includes 1 million to 1.2 million clones, 70% to 85% of them detected once, and over 0.8% sits in the top ten. Sequenced: memory CD4+ T cells from PBMCs. Subset defined: CD45RA-negative fraction. These receptors all stem from a man aged 18 to 29 in good health. Some clones in this sample may be carry-over from other donors' samples.

The rearrangement joins TRBV6-1 to TRBJ1-2, with TRBD1 as a possible D gene (5 bases). There are 15 residues in the CDR3. V lost 0 bases, J lost 8 bases, and 16 bases lay in between. Per germline, CDR1 MNHNS and CDR2 SASEGT. This CDR3 is CASSEALRGSRGYTF. The CDR3 nucleotides read TGTGCCAGCAGTGAAGCGCTCCGGGGGAGCAGGGGCTACACCTTC.

The V call is TRBV5-8, the J call TRBJ1-5; 7 nucleotides agree with TRBD1. Germline V lookup: CDR1 SGHTS, CDR2 YDEGEE. This CDR3 is built from 15 residues. V lost 0 bases to trimming and J lost 6 bases; unmatched junction nucleotides: 6. In nucleotides, the CDR3 is TGTGCCAGCAGCTTGGGACAGGGAAGGGGTCAGCCCCAGCATTTT. Amino acid sequence: CASSLGQGRGQPQHF.

The V and J genes are TRBV5-5 and TRBJ2-1; no reliable D call. Germline V gives CDR1 SGHKS, CDR2 YYEKEE (reference sequence). The ends were cut back, 5 bases at V and 8 bases at J, with 14 bases in the middle. The CDR3 sequence is 13 residues long. DNA of the CDR3: TGTGCCAGCAGTGTGGTAGCCGTGCATGAGCAGTTCTTC. Translation: CASSVVAVHEQFF. Based on the CDR3 plus reference TRBV5-5 and TRBJ2-1, the full variable domain is DAGVTQSPTHLIKTRGQQVTLRCSPISGHKSVSWYQQVLGQGPQFIFQYYEKEERGRGNFPDRFSARQFPNYSSELNVNALLLGDSALYLCASSVVAVHEQFFGPGTRLTVL.

The V gene is TRBV5-5, the J gene TRBJ1-1, with D maybe TRBD1 (6 bases). The CDR3 runs to 13 residues. V lost 1 base and J 4 bases, leaving 8 bases between the germline ends. CDR1 is SGHKS and CDR2 is YYEKEE in the germline V gene (reference sequence). CDR3 in DNA: TGTGCCAGCAGCTTGAAAGGGGGCACTGAAGCTTTCTTT. Protein sequence: CASSLKGGTEAFF.

The chain couples TRBV18 to TRBJ1-2, with TRBD1 identical over 8 bases. The CDR3 has 17 amino acids. In germline, CDR1 is KGHSH, CDR2 LQKENI. Trimming cost V 2 bases and J 0 bases; bases outside gene matches: 8. This chain's CDR3 is CASSPAGTGLSNYGYTF. The DNA of the CDR3 is TGTGCCAGCTCACCAGCCGGGACAGGACTCTCTAACTATGGCTACACCTTC.

This rearrangement joins TRBV21-1 to TRBJ2-4. TRBV21-1 is a pseudogene segment. The CDR3 consists of 18 residues. The CDR3 sequence is CASSNGGGRRIAKNIQYF. CDR3 nucleotides: TGTGCCAGCAGCAATGGGGGTGGGCGTCGAATAGCCAAAAACATTCAGTACTTC.

The CDR3 DNA follows: TGTGCCAGCAGTGAATCAAGGCGGAACTCCTACGAGCAGTACTTC. Residues: CASSESRRNSYEQYF. The V gene is TRBV25-1, the J gene TRBJ2-7, with D unclear. V was shortened by 1 base and J by 0 bases, with 10 bases between the two germline ends. The CDR3 covers 15 residues. Germline V gives CDR1 MGHDK, CDR2 SYGVNS.

The chain has TRBV4-1 and TRBJ1-3; TRBD1 might be the D (5 bases). The V gene's germline CDR1 is MGHRA and CDR2 YSYEKL. V lost 2 bases and J lost 4, with 18 bases in between. This CDR3 is built from 17 residues. The CDR3 sequence: CASSQNMGREYGNTIYF. The CDR3, as DNA: TGCGCCAGCAGCCAAAACATGGGCAGGGAATACGGAAACACCATATATTTT.

The V call is TRBV2, the J call TRBJ1-1; D unclear. V was shortened by 0 bases and J by 2 bases, with 10 bases between the two germline ends. This CDR3 comprises 15 residues. The V gene's germline CDR1 is SNHLY and CDR2 FYNNEI. DNA of the CDR3: TGTGCCAGCAGTGAAGCGCCAATGGGCAACACTGAAGCTTTCTTT. The encoded protein is CASSEAPMGNTEAFF. Drawing the rest from reference TRBV2 and TRBJ1-1, the complete variable domain is EPEVTQTPSHQVTQMGQEVILRCVPISNHLYFYWYRQILGQKVEFLVSFYNNEISEKSEIFDDQFSVERPDGSNFTLKIRSTKLEDSAMYFCASSEAPMGNTEAFFGQGTRLTVV.

V and J are TRBV7-2 and TRBJ2-1; 7 positions agree with TRBD2. The ends lost 2 bases at V and 5 bases at J; junction bases unmatched: 6. Germline V gives CDR1 SGHTA, CDR2 FQGNSA. The CDR3 has 15 residues. CDR3 bases: TGTGCCAGCAGCTTAAGGCGAGCGGGAAACAATGAGCAGTTCTTC. Protein product: CASSLRRAGNNEQFF.

This clone was detected only a few times. The chain has TRBV29-1 and TRBJ1-1, with no clear D. Per germline, CDR1 SQVTM and CDR2 ANQGSEA. V was clipped by 1 base and J by 0 bases, with 9 bases between them. This CDR3 region has 14 residues. DNA for the CDR3: TGCAGCGTTGAAGGGGCGGTGATGAACACTGAAGCTTTCTTT. This codes for CSVEGAVMNTEAFF.

As for this clone: The sample has other DNA sequences that encode this CDR3 too. The chain combines TRBV7-2 with TRBJ1-2, with D hard to call. Trimming took 5 bases from V and 6 from J, leaving 13 bases between them. CDR3 length: 13 residues. Germline-derived CDR1 and CDR2 are SGHTA and FQGNSA. For the CDR3, the DNA is TGTGCCAGCAGCCCGGACCGGCGGGATGGCTACACCTTC. Amino acid sequence: CASSPDRRDGYTF.

The genes are TRBV19 and TRBJ1-5; D might be TRBD1 (5 bases). Germline values: CDR1 LNHDA, CDR2 SQIVND (reference sequence). The CDR3 is 14 residues long. V was shortened by 5 bases and J by 7 bases, with 15 bases between the two germline ends. CDR3 DNA: TGTGCCAGTAGTTTCTGGACAATCGGACAGCCCCAGCATTTT. Protein product: CASSFWTIGQPQHF.

In its sample, this clone was seen a few times. The gene calls are TRBV5-1 and TRBJ2-2; D perhaps matches TRBD1 (6 bases). Germline V gene data show CDR1 as SGHRS and CDR2 as YFSETQ. Trimming left V 5 bases short and J 5 bases short, with 7 bases between. The CDR3 is made up of 12 amino acids. The CDR3 loop reads CASRQGTGELFF. The CDR3, as DNA: TGCGCCAGCAGACAGGGTACCGGGGAGCTGTTTTTT.

This clone was counted only a few times. The chain combines TRBV6-5 with TRBJ2-3, with D uncertain. The germline V gene has CDR1 MNHEY and CDR2 SVGAGI. V lost 5 bases and J 6 bases, leaving 9 bases between the germline ends. CDR3 length: 12 amino acids. The CDR3: CASSPTGDTQYF. CDR3 DNA: TGTGCCAGCAGTCCCACCGGGGATACGCAGTATTTT.

This clone was detected only once. This chain connects TRBV25-1 to TRBJ1-2; D not resolved. CDR1 and CDR2 (germline): MGHDK, SYGVNS. The CDR3 contains 14 residues. Trimming stripped 2 bases from V and 3 bases from J, with 10 bases between. CDR3 sequence reads: CASSEAGNHYGYTF. CDR3 in DNA: TGTGCCAGCAGTGAAGCTGGGAATCACTATGGCTACACCTTC.

This chain joins TRBV4-1 and TRBJ1-4; no clear D. The V end was cut by 4 bases, the J end by 0 bases, with 9 bases between. The CDR3 spans 15 residues. Germline CDR1 is MGHRA and CDR2 is YSYEKL. CDR3 coding DNA: TGCGCCAGCAGCCGCTACAGTGCAACTAATGAAAAACTGTTTTTT. This gives the protein CASSRYSATNEKLFF.

The chain carries TRBV7-9 and TRBJ1-1, with D perhaps TRBD1 (6 bases). Per germline, CDR1 SEHNR and CDR2 FQNEAQ (reference sequence). V was shortened by 3 bases and J by 7 bases, with 9 bases between the two germline ends. The CDR3 is 12 residues long. The CDR3 sequence is CASSFDRFEAFF. The DNA for the CDR3 is TGTGCCAGCAGCTTCGACAGGTTTGAAGCTTTCTTT.

This chain links TRBV5-1 with TRBJ2-1; D unclear. This CDR3 has 17 residues. Germline-derived CDR1 and CDR2 are SGHRS and YFSETQ. The germline V and J ends were trimmed by 0 bases and 8 bases, with 21 bases remaining between them. CDR3 residues: CASSLALGSLVRDEQFF. The DNA for the CDR3 is TGCGCCAGCAGCTTGGCCCTCGGGTCGCTAGTTCGCGATGAGCAGTTCTTC. Filled out from reference TRBV5-1 and TRBJ2-1, the complete variable domain reads KAGVTQTPRYLIKTRGQQVTLSCSPISGHRSVSWYQQTPGQGLQFLFEYFSETQRNKGNFPGRFSGRQFSNSRSEMNVSTLELGDSALYLCASSLALGSLVRDEQFFGPGTRLTVL.

The chain recombines TRBV5-5 with TRBJ1-5; perhaps TRBD1 as D (5 bases). V lost 4 bases and J 6 bases, leaving 11 bases between the germline ends. The CDR3 covers 13 residues. The V gene's germline CDR1 is SGHKS and CDR2 YYEKEE (reference sequence). The CDR3 sequence: CASSPTGGQPQHF. CDR3 nucleotides: TGTGCCAGCAGCCCCACTGGGGGTCAGCCCCAGCATTTT.

This clone was seen more than once but under ten times. The rearrangement joins TRBV5-1 to TRBJ2-1; 8 bases are a match to TRBD2. The CDR3 sequence is 15 residues long. The junction had 9 bases not matched to a gene; V was cut back by 0 bases and J by 10 bases. The germline V gene encodes CDR1 SGHRS and CDR2 YFSETQ. CDR3 nucleotides: TGCGCCAGCAGCTTGGTGGGGACTAGGGGGTCGGAGCAGTTCTTC. Translating gives CASSLVGTRGSEQFF.

The chain couples TRBV14 to TRBJ1-6; no reliable D call. This CDR3 has 15 residues. Germline V CDR1 and CDR2: SGHDN, FVKESK. The ends were cut back, 4 bases at V and 6 bases at J, with 13 bases in the middle. CDR3 coding DNA: TGTGCCAGCAGCCGCCGATGGTCGGGTAATTCACCCCTCCACTTT. Its protein is CASSRRWSGNSPLHF.

The chain has TRBV5-1 and TRBJ2-1; no firm D call. CDR3 size: 15 residues. The germline V and J ends were trimmed by 0 bases and 4 bases, with 11 bases remaining between them. Germline V gene data show CDR1 as SGHRS and CDR2 as YFSETQ. DNA for the CDR3: TGCGCCAGCAGCTTGGAAGGGCCTTCGTACAATGAGCAGTTCTTC. Its protein product is CASSLEGPSYNEQFF.

Points on this clone: Other DNA sequences from this sample encode an identical CDR3 as well. This sequence joins TRBV7-9 and TRBJ2-3; D is unresolved. The CDR3 sequence is 13 residues long. Germline loops: CDR1 SEHNR, CDR2 FQNEAQ (reference sequence). Trimming left V 0 bases short and J 2 bases short, with 3 bases between. DNA of the CDR3: TGTGCCAGCAGCTTAGCTCCCACAGATACGCAGTATTTT. Amino acid sequence: CASSLAPTDTQYF.

V gene TRBV18 combines with J gene TRBJ2-7, with D perhaps given as TRBD1 or TRBD2 (6 bases each). CDR1 and CDR2 (germline): KGHSH, LQKENI. Trimming removed 4 bases from V and 2 bases from J, with 12 bases in between. The CDR3 totals 14 residues. CDR3 loop: CASSRGAQTYEQYF. The CDR3 DNA reads TGTGCCAGCTCACGGGGGGCGCAAACCTACGAGCAGTACTTC.

The chain uses TRBV27 and TRBJ2-2; 7 positions match TRBD1. Per germline, CDR1 MNHEY and CDR2 SMNVEV (reference sequence). This CDR3 is built from 17 residues. After removal of 2 bases from V and 0 bases from J, the junction contained 6 bases not matched to a gene. CDR3 nucleotide sequence: TGTGCCAGCAGTTTAAGGACAGGCTACGCGAACACCGGGGAGCTGTTTTTT. Amino acids: CASSLRTGYANTGELFF.

The gene calls are TRBV6-1 and TRBJ2-5, with D perhaps TRBD1 or TRBD2 (5 bases each). V was shortened by 7 bases and J by 1 base, with 13 bases between the two germline ends. CDR3 size: 14 residues. CDR1 MNHNS and CDR2 SASEGT come from the germline V gene. Here the CDR3 reads CASNPGTSQETQYF. The CDR3 region has the DNA TGTGCCAGCAACCCCGGGACCTCCCAAGAGACCCAGTACTTC.

This chain uses TRBV2 with TRBJ1-5; 7 nucleotides match TRBD1. The germline V gene has CDR1 SNHLY and CDR2 FYNNEI. V lost 6 bases to trimming and J lost 4 bases; unmatched junction nucleotides: 9. This CDR3 is built from 15 residues. CDR3 amino acids: CASRPRDSGNQPQHF. The CDR3 DNA reads as TGTGCCAGCAGACCGAGGGACAGCGGGAATCAGCCCCAGCATTTT.

The rearrangement uses TRBV28 and TRBJ1-3; weak D call: TRBD1 (5 bases). This CDR3 has 18 residues. The V gene's germline CDR1 is MDHEN and CDR2 SYDVKM. The ends were cut back, 2 bases at V and 0 bases at J, with 17 bases in the middle. This CDR3 is CASSLIRGGYSSGNTIYF. CDR3 bases: TGTGCCAGCAGTTTAATACGGGGCGGATACTCCTCTGGAAACACCATATATTTT.